The entry that follows covers one TCR beta chain sequence. Its antigen has not been determined. Per-base quality was not reported, and no clone a single base away is much larger than it. The sample belongs to a study of siplizumab effects on memory and regulatory T cells (dated by TCRdb to about 2019). Notes on the research overall: The effect of the anti-CD2 antibody siplizumab on alloreactive T-cell subsets was examined in allogeneic mixed lymphocyte reactions constructed from human PBMCs.

V is reduced by 2 bases and J by 7 bases, leaving a spacing of 14 bases between them. The CDR3 goes from the cysteine to the phenylalanine over 14 residues. The retained sequence is limited to the CDR3, 42 bases, with the frame set at the first base. Reading the germline V gene (reference sequence) gives CDR1 MNHEY and CDR2 SMNVEV. Library preparation used the immunoSEQ multiplex PCR assay. Roughly 10^5 TCR templates per sample were assayed on the deep sequencing platform. Genomic DNA extracted from sorted T cells was used for TCRbeta CDR3 sequencing. The study's processing was this. The R programming language was used for clonal analysis of the TCRbeta CDR3 data. Unstimulated samples were compared with post-reaction CFSE-low samples to define alloreactive CD4+ and CD8+ clones. Regulatory or non-regulatory origin was assigned to alloreactive CD4+ clones by matching of sequences to sorted unstimulated Treg and non-Treg repertoires. TCRdb provides this immuneACCESS table in a form limited to in-frame rearrangements. Some clones are lacking; in checked studies, under half of them reflect an unresolved V gene, and why the rest are absent is not known. Clone size and the V and J calls come from that table; the DNA yielded D and trimming. The table for this sample lists roughly 120,000 clones; around 94% of them were counted only once. The ten largest make up roughly 1.5% of the sample.

Sorted unstimulated T cells and proliferating T cells recovered from mixed lymphocyte reactions were subjected to TCRbeta CDR3 sequencing. Fresh whole blood from around eleven HLA-typed healthy donors served as the source for isolating PBMCs. To map where alloreactive clones came from, unstimulated CD4+ non-regulatory T cells were FACS-sorted. Results the study describes overall, beyond this receptor: In reactions with siplizumab, an average of about 69% of mappable alloreactive CD4+ clones were Treg-derived, compared with about 27% in control reactions. The cumulative frequency of alloreactive sequences that could be traced back to unstimulated CD4+ memory T cells was significantly reduced by siplizumab. The suppressive function of proliferating Tregs from siplizumab cultures was not functionally confirmed. Because sequences below about 10^-5 frequency were poorly captured, only a minor fraction of alloreactive clones could be mapped to unstimulated subsets. Unstimulated naive T cells appeared more diverse than memory T cells, and naive cells seemed to contribute substantially to the alloresponse. About 75-95% of proliferating CD4+ or CD8+ clones could not be given a naive or memory phenotype.

The TCR sequence derives from a human donor in good health. The rearranged segments are TRBV27 and TRBJ1-2, with no confidently assigned D gene. Sequenced input: non-Treg CD4+ T cells sorted from blood. The cell subset or site tag for this specimen amounts to: FACS-sorted unstimulated CD4+ non-regulatory T cells. The CDR3 in this case is CASSLSGDLLGYTF. At the DNA level, the sequence is TGTGCCAGCAGTTTAAGTGGTGACCTTCTTGGCTACACCTTC.